The clone carrying this TCR beta chain has just a few counts. Its specificity is unknown. Germline CDR1 KGHSH, CDR2 LQKENI. This CDR3 region has 15 residues. V dropped 1 base and J dropped 6 bases, with 12 bases sitting between them. Every sampled donor was Caucasian and healthy. This entry belongs to a study of identical twins. Broader study findings: Insertions were fewer in abundant cord blood beta clonotypes, whereas memory repertoires showed none of this pattern. Excess twin sharing in beta out-of-frame sequences was weaker.

Using its own MiXCR run on the 5' RACE reads, TCRdb lists one record per CDR3 protein. Of 750,000 to 950,000 distinct CDR3 sequences listed, about 12% are singletons. The data were also submitted as part of a second study, on yellow fever vaccine responses in identical twins.

This TCR was sampled from a woman aged 18-29 years in good health. The J gene is TRBJ2-2, the V gene TRBV18; possibly TRBD1 for D (6 bases). Source material: PBMCs. This chain's CDR3 is CASSPLRGGAGELFF. The DNA of the CDR3 is TGTGCCAGCTCACCACTCAGGGGCGGCGCCGGGGAGCTGTTTTTT.